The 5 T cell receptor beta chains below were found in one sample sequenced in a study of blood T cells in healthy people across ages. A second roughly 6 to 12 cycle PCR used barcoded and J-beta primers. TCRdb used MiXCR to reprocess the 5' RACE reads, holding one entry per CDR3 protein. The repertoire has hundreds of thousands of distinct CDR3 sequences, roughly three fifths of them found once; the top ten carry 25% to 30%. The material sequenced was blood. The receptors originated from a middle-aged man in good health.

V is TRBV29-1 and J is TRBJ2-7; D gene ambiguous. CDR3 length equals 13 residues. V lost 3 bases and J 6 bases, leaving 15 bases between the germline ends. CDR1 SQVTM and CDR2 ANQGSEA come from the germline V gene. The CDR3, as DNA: TGCAGCGTTGAGGGCCGAAATTCCGCCGAGCAGTACTTC. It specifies CSVEGRNSAEQYF.

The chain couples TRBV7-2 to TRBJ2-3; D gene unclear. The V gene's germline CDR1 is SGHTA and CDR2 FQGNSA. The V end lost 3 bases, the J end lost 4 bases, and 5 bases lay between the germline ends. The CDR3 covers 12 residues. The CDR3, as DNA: TGTGCCAGCAGCTTCGAGCCAGATACGCAGTATTTT. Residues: CASSFEPDTQYF.

CDR3 residues: CSAGFRGYGYTF. CDR3 DNA: TGCAGTGCTGGCTTCCGGGGATACGGCTACACCTTC. The chain carries TRBV20-1 and TRBJ1-2; D call uncertain. Germline V CDR1 and CDR2: DFQATT, SNEGSKA (reference sequence). The CDR3 has 12 amino acids. V lost 5 bases and J lost 8, with 15 bases in between.

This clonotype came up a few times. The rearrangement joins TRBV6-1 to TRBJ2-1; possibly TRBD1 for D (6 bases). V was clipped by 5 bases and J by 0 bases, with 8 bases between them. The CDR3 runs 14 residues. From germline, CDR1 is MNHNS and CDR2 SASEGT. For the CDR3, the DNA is TGTGCCAGCAGTAAAGGGGGCTCCTACAATGAGCAGTTCTTC. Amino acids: CASSKGGSYNEQFF.

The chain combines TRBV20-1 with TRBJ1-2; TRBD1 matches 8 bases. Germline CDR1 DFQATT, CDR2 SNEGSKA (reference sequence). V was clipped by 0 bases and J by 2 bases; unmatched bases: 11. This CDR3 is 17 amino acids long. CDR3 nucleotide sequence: TGCAGTGCTAGAGATCACCGGGACAGGAGAAAAAACTATGGCTACACCTTC. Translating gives CSARDHRDRRKNYGYTF.